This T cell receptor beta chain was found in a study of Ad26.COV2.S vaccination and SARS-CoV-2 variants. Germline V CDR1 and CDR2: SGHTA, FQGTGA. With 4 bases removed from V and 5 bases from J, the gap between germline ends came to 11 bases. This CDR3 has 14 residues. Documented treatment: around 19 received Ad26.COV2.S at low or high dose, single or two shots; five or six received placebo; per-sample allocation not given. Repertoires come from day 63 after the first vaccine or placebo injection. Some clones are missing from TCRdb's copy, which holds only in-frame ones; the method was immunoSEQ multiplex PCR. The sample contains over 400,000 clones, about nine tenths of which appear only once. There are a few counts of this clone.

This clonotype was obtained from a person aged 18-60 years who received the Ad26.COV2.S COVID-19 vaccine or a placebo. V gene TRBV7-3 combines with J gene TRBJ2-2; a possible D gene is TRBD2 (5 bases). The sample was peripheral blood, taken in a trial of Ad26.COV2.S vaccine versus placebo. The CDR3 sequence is CASSSTSNTGELFF. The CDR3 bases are TGTGCCAGCAGCTCCACTAGTAATACCGGGGAGCTGTTTTTT.